Following are 18 T cell receptor beta chains from one sample sequenced in a study of a mutant IDH1 vaccine in newly diagnosed glioma. Only in-frame clones appear in the TCRdb table, and some are missing; sequencing was by immunoSEQ multiplex PCR. The table records over 25,000 clones, roughly nine tenths of them present only once. What these receptors recognize is not known. Time point denoted: week 5, during vaccination. Vaccinated patients received 300 ug of mutant IDH1 20-mer peptide per dose, with topical imiquimod. The sequencing used peripheral blood mononuclear cells (PBMCs), collected from a glioma patient whose treatment included an IDH1 peptide vaccine. The receptor source for this set is a woman aged 40 to 49 with glioma. Some clones in this sample may be carry-over from other donors' samples.

The chain carries TRBV6-5 and TRBJ2-1; 7 bases map to TRBD2. This CDR3 region has 15 residues. The germline V gene encodes CDR1 MNHEY and CDR2 SVGAGI. J was trimmed by 6 bases and V by 0 bases; bases with no gene match: 5. As DNA, the CDR3 is TGTGCCAGCAGTTACTCGACAGCGGGGATCAATGAGCAGTTCTTC. Amino acid sequence: CASSYSTAGINEQFF.

This chain joins TRBV5-1 and TRBJ1-2; TRBD1 aligns across 10 bases. This CDR3 region has 12 residues. The V gene end was trimmed by 6 bases and the J gene end by 8 bases; junction bases not matched to a gene: 4. Germline V gene lookup returns CDR1 SGHRS and CDR2 YFSETQ. The CDR3 coding sequence is TGCGCCAGCACCACGGACAGGGGGGGCTACACCTTC. Translation gives CASTTDRGGYTF.

The CDR3 region is CSVAGEGTQYF. As DNA, the CDR3 is TGCAGCGTGGCTGGGGAGGGTACGCAGTATTTT. V is TRBV29-1 and J is TRBJ2-3; 7 positions match TRBD2. Germline values: CDR1 SQVTM, CDR2 ANQGSEA. The CDR3 runs to 11 residues. J was trimmed by 8 bases and V by 6 bases; bases with no gene match: 5.

The chain uses TRBV5-1 and TRBJ2-7; D not resolved. Germline V gives CDR1 SGHRS, CDR2 YFSETQ. Trimming removed 0 bases from V and 9 bases from J, with 13 bases in between. The CDR3 is 13 amino acids. CDR3 residues: CASSLGGVSGQYF. DNA of the CDR3: TGCGCCAGCAGCTTGGGTGGGGTCTCCGGGCAGTACTTC.

The chain joins TRBV4-1 to TRBJ2-7, with 9 positions matching TRBD1. The V segment lost 3 bases and the J segment 7 bases; nucleotides outside the gene matches: 7. Germline lookup yields CDR1 MGHRA and CDR2 YSYEKL. The CDR3 length is 14 residues. This CDR3 reads CASSQGGTGNEQYF. CDR3 sequence (DNA): TGCGCCAGCAGCCAGGGCGGGACAGGGAATGAGCAGTACTTC.

The chain couples TRBV9 to TRBJ1-4, with D tentatively TRBD1 (6 bases). The CDR3 contains 15 residues. Germline CDR1 is SGDLS and CDR2 is YYNGEE. V was shortened by 3 bases and J by 0 bases, with 9 bases between the two germline ends. The CDR3 DNA sequence: TGTGCCAGCAGCGAGGGGGGGGCAACTAATGAAAAACTGTTTTTT. This gives the protein CASSEGGATNEKLFF.

This clone was detected once. This rearrangement joins TRBV7-6 to TRBJ2-1; 11 bases agree with TRBD1. The CDR3 loop spans 14 amino acids. From germline, CDR1 is SGHVS and CDR2 FNYEAQ. Trimming at V came to 4 bases and at J to 6 bases, leaving 2 bases not matched to a gene. The CDR3 here is CASSSGQGGNEQFF. CDR3 in DNA: TGTGCCAGCAGCTCGGGACAGGGGGGCAATGAGCAGTTCTTC.

The J gene is TRBJ1-6, the V gene TRBV7-6, with 8 bases identical to TRBD1. CDR1 and CDR2 from the germline V gene are SGHVS and FNYEAQ. The trim removed 1 base at V and 8 bases at J, leaving 7 bases unmatched. This CDR3 comprises 16 residues. The CDR3 DNA sequence: TGTGCCAGCAGCTTAGAACCCGGACAGGGATATTCACCCCTCCACTTT. This sequence encodes CASSLEPGQGYSPLHF.

The V call is TRBV5-1, the J call TRBJ2-3; 8 positions match TRBD1. J was trimmed by 5 bases and V by 3 bases; bases with no gene match: 8. There are 15 residues in the CDR3. Germline loops: CDR1 SGHRS, CDR2 YFSETQ. DNA for the CDR3: TGCGCCAGCAGCTGGGGACAGGAAGTCATAGATACGCAGTATTTT. Its translation is CASSWGQEVIDTQYF.

The chain is built from TRBV7-2 and TRBJ1-1; tentatively, D is TRBD1 (5 bases). Looked up from germline, CDR1 is SGHTA and CDR2 is FQGNSA. The CDR3 is made up of 17 amino acids. Deletions cut 1 base from V and 5 bases from J, with 20 bases between. The CDR3 nucleotides are TGTGCCAGCAGCTTAGAGGGGTCGGCGGTGGGAGGAACTGAAGCTTTCTTT. It translates to CASSLEGSAVGGTEAFF.

The J gene is TRBJ2-3, the V gene TRBV28; D tentatively fits TRBD1 or TRBD2 (5 bases each). Between the trimmed V and J ends, which lost 8 bases and 0 bases, there was a span of 12 bases. Germline CDR1 reads MDHEN; CDR2 reads SYDVKM. The CDR3 sequence is 14 residues long. CDR3 bases: TGTGCCAGCTACCGGGACCCAAGCACAGATACGCAGTATTTT. Translated: CASYRDPSTDTQYF.

The chain joins TRBV15 to TRBJ2-1; TRBD2 aligns across 8 bases. V lost 0 bases and J lost 10; bases outside the gene matches: 5. The CDR3 totals 14 residues. Per germline, CDR1 LNHNV and CDR2 YYDKDF (reference sequence). The DNA for the CDR3 is TGTGCCACCAGCAGAGACCCGATAGCGGGAGAGCAGTTCTTC. This sequence encodes CATSRDPIAGEQFF. The whole variable domain, filled in from reference TRBV15 and TRBJ2-1, reads DAMVIQNPRYQVTQFGKPVTLSCSQTLNHNVMYWYQQKSSQAPKLLFHYYDKDFNNEADTPDNFQSRRPNTSFCFLDIRSPGLGDTAMYLCATSRDPIAGEQFFGPGTRLTVL.

The V call is TRBV25-1, the J call TRBJ2-5; D is uncertain. Between the trimmed V and J ends, which lost 2 bases and 5 bases, there was a span of 15 bases. CDR3 length: 15 residues. The germline CDR1 and CDR2 sequences are MGHDK and SYGVNS. The CDR3 DNA sequence: TGTGCCAGCAGTGAAAGTTCCTGGGAAGGGGAGACCCAGTACTTC. It codes for CASSESSWEGETQYF. The full variable domain, completed using reference TRBV25-1 and TRBJ2-5, is EADIYQTPRYLVIGTGKKITLECSQTMGHDKMYWYQQDPGMELHLIHYSYGVNSTEKGDLSSESTVSRIRTEHFPLTLESARPSHTSQYLCASSESSWEGETQYFGPGTRLLVL.

The chain combines TRBV11-1 with TRBJ2-3, with D hard to call. V was pared by 4 bases and J by 2 bases, with 13 bases between. CDR3 length equals 15 residues. Germline V gene sequence: CDR1 SGHAT, CDR2 FQDESV (reference sequence). The CDR3 DNA reads TGTGCCAGCAGCTCCAATATCATTATCACAGATACGCAGTATTTT. It codes for CASSSNIIITDTQYF.

The chain recombines TRBV29-1 with TRBJ1-3; D is undetermined. This CDR3 contains 16 residues. Germline V CDR1 and CDR2: SQVTM, ANQGSEA. V lost 4 bases and J lost 0, with 16 bases in between. CDR3 sequence: CSVGGSYWVSGNTIYF. Here the CDR3 DNA reads TGCAGCGTTGGTGGGAGCTACTGGGTCTCTGGAAACACCATATATTTT. The complete variable domain, with remaining parts taken from reference TRBV29-1 and TRBJ1-3, reads SAVISQKPSRDICQRGTSLTIQCQVDSQVTMMFWYRQQPGQSLTLIATANQGSEATYESGFVIDKFPISRPNLTFSTLTVSNMSPEDSSIYLCSVGGSYWVSGNTIYFGEGSWLTVV.

The gene calls are TRBV19 and TRBJ1-2; a weak D match, TRBD1 (5 bases). The CDR3 has 13 residues. Looked up from germline, CDR1 is LNHDA and CDR2 is SQIVND (reference sequence). Trimming removed 3 bases at V and 7 bases at J, with 12 bases between. Here the CDR3 DNA reads TGTGCCAGTAGTATCCCCCTTGGGGGTGGCTACACCTTC. Translated: CASSIPLGGGYTF.

The chain combines TRBV4-3 with TRBJ1-1, with unresolved D. CDR1 is LGHNA, CDR2 YSLEER, per germline. The CDR3 has 16 amino acids. V lost 3 bases and J lost 0, with 14 bases in between. CDR3: CASSQTWTGLNTEAFF. CDR3 DNA sequence: TGCGCCAGCAGCCAGACATGGACCGGTCTGAACACTGAAGCTTTCTTT.

V usage is TRBV27 and J usage is TRBJ2-3; D gene uncertain. There are 12 residues in the CDR3. V was clipped by 8 bases and J by 4 bases, with 10 bases between them. Germline CDR1 is MNHEY and CDR2 is SMNVEV (reference sequence). CDR3 in amino acids: CASGYNADTQYF. CDR3 DNA: TGTGCCAGCGGGTATAACGCAGATACGCAGTATTTT.